This entry lists 7 T cell receptor beta chains sequenced from one sample in a study of CD8+ T cells in alopecia areata. RNA, once extracted, was reverse transcribed into cDNA for use as the sequencing template. TCRdb's copy holds only in-frame clones and misses some; the assay was immunoSEQ multiplex PCR. The sample lists about 180,000 clones; 67% were seen once. The sequenced sample was CD8+ T cells sorted from blood, obtained at week 0. These receptors all stem from a human donor with alopecia areata.

CDR3 bases: TGTGCCAGCAGCTTTCAGGGAGCCTACAATGAGCAGTTCTTC. Translated, it gives CASSFQGAYNEQFF. This chain connects TRBV13 to TRBJ2-1; the D call may be TRBD1 or TRBD2 (5 bases each). Germline assignment: CDR1 PRHDT and CDR2 FYEKMQ (reference sequence). The CDR3 covers 14 residues. Trimming shortened V by 3 bases and J by 2 bases, and 8 bases separated the two germline ends.

V is TRBV11-2 and J is TRBJ1-5; D remains ambiguous. The CDR3 runs 14 residues. Germline CDR1 is SGHAT and CDR2 is FQNNGV. The V gene lost 3 bases and the J gene lost 6 bases, with 12 bases spanning the gap. As DNA, the CDR3 is TGTGCCAGCAGCTTCAAGGGCGACGGTCAGCCCCAGCATTTT. Its protein is CASSFKGDGQPQHF.

The chain recombines TRBV13 with TRBJ1-1; 8 bases are a match to TRBD1. Germline V gene sequence: CDR1 PRHDT, CDR2 FYEKMQ (reference sequence). The CDR3 has 14 amino acids. Trimming at V came to 5 bases and at J to 4 bases, leaving 6 bases not matched to a gene. CDR3 DNA: TGTGCCAGCAGCGACAGGGGCCGTTGCACTGAAGCTTTCTTT. This codes for CASSDRGRCTEAFF. Full variable domain (rest looked up from reference TRBV13 and TRBJ1-1): AAGVIQSPRHLIKEKRETATLKCYPIPRHDTVYWYQQGPGQDPQFLISFYEKMQSDKGSIPDRFSAQQFSDYHSELNMSSLELGDSALYFCASSDRGRCTEAFFGQGTRLTVV.

The genes are TRBV7-9 and TRBJ2-1; maybe TRBD1 (6 bases). This CDR3 region has 15 residues. Between the trimmed V and J ends, which lost 2 bases and 7 bases, there was a span of 15 bases. Germline V gene data show CDR1 as SEHNR and CDR2 as FQNEAQ (reference sequence). This CDR3 reads CASSLSPTGWNEQFF. CDR3 nucleotide sequence: TGTGCCAGCAGCTTATCCCCGACAGGTTGGAATGAGCAGTTCTTC.

Only a few counts were recorded for this clone. The chain employs TRBV19 and TRBJ1-4; tentative D call: TRBD1 (5 bases). Germline V gene lookup returns CDR1 LNHDA and CDR2 SQIVND (reference sequence). V lost 7 bases and J 6 bases, leaving 15 bases between the germline ends. This CDR3 comprises 14 residues. CDR3 in DNA: TGTGCCAGTAAGAACCCAGGGCTCGATGAAAAACTGTTTTTT. It is translated as CASKNPGLDEKLFF.

The chain links TRBV29-1 to TRBJ1-1; no clear D gene. The V end lost 2 bases, the J end lost 6 bases, and 10 bases lay between the germline ends. The V gene's germline CDR1 is SQVTM and CDR2 ANQGSEA. CDR3 size: 12 residues. Here the CDR3 reads CSVEIRKAEAFF. The DNA for the CDR3 is TGCAGCGTTGAAATCCGAAAAGCTGAAGCTTTCTTT.

This clone was recorded a few times. The chain links TRBV23-1 to TRBJ1-4; D is undetermined. TRBV23-1 has ORF status, its function being uncertain. The CDR3 spans 15 residues. V dropped 3 bases and J dropped 6 bases, with 14 bases sitting between them. CDR3 protein: CASSQYSAGYEKLFF. Here the CDR3 DNA reads TGCGCCAGCAGTCAGTACTCAGCGGGCTATGAAAAACTGTTTTTT.